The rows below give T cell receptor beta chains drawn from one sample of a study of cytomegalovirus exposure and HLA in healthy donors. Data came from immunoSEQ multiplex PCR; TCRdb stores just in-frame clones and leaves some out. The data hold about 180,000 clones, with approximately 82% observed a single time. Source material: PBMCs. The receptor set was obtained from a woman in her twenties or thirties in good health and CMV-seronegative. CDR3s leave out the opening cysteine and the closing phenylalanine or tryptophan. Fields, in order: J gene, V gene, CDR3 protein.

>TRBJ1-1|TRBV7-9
ASSLFSGGANTEAF
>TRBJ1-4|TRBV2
ASSDIRGITNEKLF
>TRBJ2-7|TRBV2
ASSAIAGDGSYEQY
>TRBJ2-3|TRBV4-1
ASSPGDRAADTQY
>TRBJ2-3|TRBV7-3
ASSEGGRGTDTQY
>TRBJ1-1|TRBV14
ASSQGLGAGENTEAF
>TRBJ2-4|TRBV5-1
ASSSGDRGNIQY
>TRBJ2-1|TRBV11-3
ASTNPGGGSSYNEQF
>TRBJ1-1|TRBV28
ASRRGRDTEAF
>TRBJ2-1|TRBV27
ASSPPGHSYNEQF
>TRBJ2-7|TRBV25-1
ASSELPSGYEQY
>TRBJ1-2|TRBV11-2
ASSPQTGAGGYT
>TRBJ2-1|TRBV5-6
ASSLKPTNEQF
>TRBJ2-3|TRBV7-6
ASSLLVDTQY
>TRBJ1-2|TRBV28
ASSLVGQGYGYT
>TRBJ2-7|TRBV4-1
ASSQISGGVYEQY
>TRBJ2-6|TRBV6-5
ASSPPGVGANGLT
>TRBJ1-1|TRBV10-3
AIRTGPTGNTEAF
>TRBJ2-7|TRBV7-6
ASSLERGGVREQY
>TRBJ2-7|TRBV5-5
ASSLDRAGPFYEQY
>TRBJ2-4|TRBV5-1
ASSQDRGSLNIQY
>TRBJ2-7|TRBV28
ASSLIQGETDEQY
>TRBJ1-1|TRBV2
ASRDRGTEAF
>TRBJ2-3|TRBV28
ASSRLARDTQY
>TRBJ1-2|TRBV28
ASSSDWDSLYGYT
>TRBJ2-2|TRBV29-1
SVGTGDGTGELF
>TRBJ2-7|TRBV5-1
ASSLSDIPHEQY
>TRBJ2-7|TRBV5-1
ASRGPRGEQY
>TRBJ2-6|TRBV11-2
ASAFPGGGGANVLT
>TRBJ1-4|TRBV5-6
ASSLVGEKLF
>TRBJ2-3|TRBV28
ASSSYWGAAGGSGSDTQY
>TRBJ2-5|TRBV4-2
ASSQLAEETQY
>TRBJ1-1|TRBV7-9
ASRPDRINTEAF
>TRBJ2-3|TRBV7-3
ASSPGPSGSTDTQY
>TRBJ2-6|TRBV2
ASPRGPQTRTAGDGANVLT
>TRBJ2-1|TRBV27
ASSSLTGSRVNEQF
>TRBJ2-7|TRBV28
ASSLGTGSYEQY
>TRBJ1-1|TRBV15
ATSRDQATEAF
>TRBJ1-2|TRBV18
ASSPDGQGHLYGYT
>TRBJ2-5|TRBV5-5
ASSRTGQETQY
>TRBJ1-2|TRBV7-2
ASSLRGQGNYGYT
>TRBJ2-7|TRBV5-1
ASSLNSRGGGYEQY
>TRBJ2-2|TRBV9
ASDRGTGELF
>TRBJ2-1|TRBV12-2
ASRGRLSGGPYNEQF
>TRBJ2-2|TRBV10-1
ASSGEQDNTGELF